Below are 10 T cell receptor beta chains sequenced from a single sample in a study of T cell responses to AZD1222 COVID-19 vaccine. The repertoire was sequenced with immunoSEQ multiplex PCR; TCRdb's copy has only in-frame clones and lacks some. The sample has about 85,000 clones; approximately 86% are singletons. Sequencing used peripheral blood, obtained on day 0 of AZD1222 vaccination. The receptors originated from an adult in good health.

This chain uses TRBV27 with TRBJ1-2; no clear D. The CDR3 has 11 amino acids. V lost 6 bases and J 8 bases, leaving 10 bases between the germline ends. Looked up from germline, CDR1 is MNHEY and CDR2 is SMNVEV (reference sequence). The CDR3 DNA is TGTGCCAGCAGCCCAGAGGAAGGCTACACCTTC. This gives the protein CASSPEEGYTF.

The V gene is TRBV3-1 (or the pseudogene TRBV3-2), the J gene TRBJ1-6; D gene unclear. Germline V gives CDR1 LGHDT, CDR2 YNNKEL (reference sequence). CDR3 length: 17 residues. V lost 0 bases and J 0 bases, leaving 9 bases between the germline ends. CDR3 nucleotides: TGTGCCAGCAGCCAAGATATGGGGAGCTCCTATAATTCACCCCTCCACTTT. It yields the protein CASSQDMGSSYNSPLHF.

The chain uses TRBV7-2 and TRBJ2-3; 9 bases are a match to TRBD2. V dropped 5 bases and J dropped 11; count of bases not matched to a gene: 5. Germline CDR1 and CDR2: SGHTA and FQGNSA. This CDR3 is built from 12 residues. CDR3 residues: CASSPSGRWQYF. The CDR3 nucleotides read TGTGCCAGCAGCCCCAGCGGGAGGTGGCAGTATTTT.

The V and J genes are TRBV19 and TRBJ2-5; TRBD1 matches at 11 bases. V trimming: 8 bases; J trimming: 5 bases; junction bases outside the gene matches: 10. The germline V gene has CDR1 LNHDA and CDR2 SQIVND (reference sequence). The length of the CDR3 is 15 residues. The CDR3 sequence is CASAGGQGGPETQYF. DNA of the CDR3: TGTGCCAGTGCTGGGGGACAGGGGGGTCCTGAGACCCAGTACTTC.

CDR3 DNA: TGCAGCTCGTCCGGGACAGGGAACACCGGGGAGCTGTTTTTT. It is translated as CSSSGTGNTGELFF. The V call is TRBV29-1, the J call TRBJ2-2; 8 nucleotides match TRBD1. The ends lost 8 bases at V and 1 base at J; junction bases unmatched: 6. The germline gives CDR1 SQVTM, CDR2 ANQGSEA. The CDR3 is 14 residues long.

Regarding this clone: Distinct nucleotide sequences in the sample also encode this CDR3. J is TRBJ1-5 and V is TRBV28; TRBD1 might be the D (6 bases). Trimming took 1 base from V and 4 from J, leaving 8 bases between them. CDR1 is MDHEN, CDR2 SYDVKM, per germline. There are 14 residues in the CDR3. Written as DNA, the CDR3 is TGTGCCAGCAGTTTATTGCAGGGGAATCAGCCCCAGCATTTT. Its protein is CASSLLQGNQPQHF.

Here the CDR3 DNA reads TGTGCCAGCCGAGCGGGGCTAGCTTTTGAGCAGTTCTTC. Translated: CASRAGLAFEQFF. The chain carries TRBV19 and TRBJ2-1; 7 bases match TRBD2. Germline V gene data show CDR1 as LNHDA and CDR2 as SQIVND (reference sequence). V shed 9 bases, J shed 9 bases, and the junction held 11 bases outside the gene matches. The CDR3 sequence is 13 residues long.

The chain joins TRBV11-2 to TRBJ1-4; TRBD1 aligns across 8 bases. The germline V gene has CDR1 SGHAT and CDR2 FQNNGV. Losses at the gene ends were 9 bases for V and 4 bases for J; bases not matched to a gene: 4. The CDR3 consists of 13 residues. The CDR3 region has the DNA TGTGCCAGTACAGGGGGGGATAATGAAAAACTGTTTTTT. Amino acid sequence: CASTGGDNEKLFF.

The J gene is TRBJ1-1, the V gene TRBV6-5, with TRBD1 matching over 7 bases. The CDR3 extends over 16 amino acids. V trimming: 2 bases; J trimming: 1 base; junction bases outside the gene matches: 7. The germline gives CDR1 MNHEY, CDR2 SVGAGI. This chain's CDR3 is CASSYGAGGPNTEAFF. The CDR3 region has the DNA TGTGCCAGCAGTTACGGGGCAGGGGGGCCGAACACTGAAGCTTTCTTT.

The CDR3 spells CASSVGSNQPQHF. The CDR3 bases are TGTGCCAGCAGCGTGGGTAGCAATCAGCCCCAGCATTTT. This rearrangement joins TRBV7-3 to TRBJ1-5, with D hard to call. The CDR3 extends over 13 amino acids. V lost 5 bases, J lost 0 bases, and 5 bases lay in between. Germline CDR1 is SGHTA and CDR2 is FQGTGA.